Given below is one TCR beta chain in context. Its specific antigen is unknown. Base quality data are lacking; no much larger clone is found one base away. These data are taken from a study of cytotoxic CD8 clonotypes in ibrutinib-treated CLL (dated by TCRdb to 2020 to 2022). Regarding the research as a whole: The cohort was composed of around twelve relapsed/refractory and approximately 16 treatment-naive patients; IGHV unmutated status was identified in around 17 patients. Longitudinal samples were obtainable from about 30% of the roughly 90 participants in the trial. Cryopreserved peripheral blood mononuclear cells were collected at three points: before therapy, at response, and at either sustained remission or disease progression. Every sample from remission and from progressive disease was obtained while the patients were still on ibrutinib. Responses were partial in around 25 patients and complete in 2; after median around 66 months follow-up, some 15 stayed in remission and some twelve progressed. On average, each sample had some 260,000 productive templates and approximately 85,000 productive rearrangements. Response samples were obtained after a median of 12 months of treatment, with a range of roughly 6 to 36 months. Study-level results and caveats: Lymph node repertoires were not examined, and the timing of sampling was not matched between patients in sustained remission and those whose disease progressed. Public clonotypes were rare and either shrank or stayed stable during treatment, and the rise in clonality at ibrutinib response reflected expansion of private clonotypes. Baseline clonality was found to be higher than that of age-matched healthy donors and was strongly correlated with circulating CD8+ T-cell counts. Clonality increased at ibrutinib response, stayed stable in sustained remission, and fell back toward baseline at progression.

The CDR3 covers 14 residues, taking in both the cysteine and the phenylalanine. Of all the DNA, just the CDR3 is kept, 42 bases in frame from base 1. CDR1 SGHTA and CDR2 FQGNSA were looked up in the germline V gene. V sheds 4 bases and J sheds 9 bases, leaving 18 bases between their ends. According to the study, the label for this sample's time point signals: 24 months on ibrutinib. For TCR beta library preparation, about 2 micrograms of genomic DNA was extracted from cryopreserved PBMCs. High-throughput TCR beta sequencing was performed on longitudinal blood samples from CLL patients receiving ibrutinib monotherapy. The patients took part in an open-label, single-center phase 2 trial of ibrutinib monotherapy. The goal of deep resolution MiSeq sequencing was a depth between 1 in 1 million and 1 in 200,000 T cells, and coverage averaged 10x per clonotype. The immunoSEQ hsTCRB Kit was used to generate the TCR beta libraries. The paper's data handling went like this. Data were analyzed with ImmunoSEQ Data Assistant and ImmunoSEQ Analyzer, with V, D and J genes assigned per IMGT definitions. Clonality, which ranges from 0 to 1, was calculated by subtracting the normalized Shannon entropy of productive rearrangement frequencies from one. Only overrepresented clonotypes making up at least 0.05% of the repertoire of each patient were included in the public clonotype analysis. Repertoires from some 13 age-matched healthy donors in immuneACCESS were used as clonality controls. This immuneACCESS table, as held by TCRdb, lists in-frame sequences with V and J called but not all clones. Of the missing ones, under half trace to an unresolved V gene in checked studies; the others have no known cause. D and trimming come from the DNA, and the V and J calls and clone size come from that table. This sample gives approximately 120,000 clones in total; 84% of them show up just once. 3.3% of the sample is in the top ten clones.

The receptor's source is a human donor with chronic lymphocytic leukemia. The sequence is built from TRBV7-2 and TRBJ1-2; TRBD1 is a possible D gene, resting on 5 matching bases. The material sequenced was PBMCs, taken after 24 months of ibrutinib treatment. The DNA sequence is TGTGCCAGCAGCTGGGGCGGAGGGACGCCGCGCTACACCTTC. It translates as CASSWGGGTPRYTF.